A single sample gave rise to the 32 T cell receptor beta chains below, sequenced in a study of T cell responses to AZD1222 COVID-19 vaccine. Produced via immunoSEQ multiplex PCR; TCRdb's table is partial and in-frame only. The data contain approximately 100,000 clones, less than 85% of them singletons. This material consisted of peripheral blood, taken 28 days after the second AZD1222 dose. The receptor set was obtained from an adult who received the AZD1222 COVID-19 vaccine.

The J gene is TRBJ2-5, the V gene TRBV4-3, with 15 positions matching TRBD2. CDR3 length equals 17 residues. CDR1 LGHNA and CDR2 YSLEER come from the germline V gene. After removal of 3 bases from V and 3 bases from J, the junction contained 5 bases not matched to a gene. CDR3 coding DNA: TGCGCCAGCAGCCAGGGGACTAGCGGGAGGAGTGAAGAGACCCAGTACTTC. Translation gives CASSQGTSGRSEETQYF.

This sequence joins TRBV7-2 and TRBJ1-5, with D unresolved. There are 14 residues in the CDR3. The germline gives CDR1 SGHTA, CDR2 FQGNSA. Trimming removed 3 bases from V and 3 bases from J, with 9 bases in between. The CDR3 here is CASSFYQLNQPQHF. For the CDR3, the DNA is TGTGCCAGCAGCTTCTACCAGCTCAATCAGCCCCAGCATTTT.

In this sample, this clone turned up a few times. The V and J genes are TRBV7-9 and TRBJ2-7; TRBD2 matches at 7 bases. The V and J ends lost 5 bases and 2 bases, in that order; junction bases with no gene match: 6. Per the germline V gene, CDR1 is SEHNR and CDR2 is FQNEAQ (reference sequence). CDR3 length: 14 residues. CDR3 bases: TGTGCCAGCAGCCATTTCCGGGGGGCCTACGAGCAGTACTTC. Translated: CASSHFRGAYEQYF.

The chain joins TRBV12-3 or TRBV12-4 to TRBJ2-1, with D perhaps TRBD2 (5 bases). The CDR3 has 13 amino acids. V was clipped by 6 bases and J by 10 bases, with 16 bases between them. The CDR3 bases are TGTGCCAGCAGACCAACTAGTCCGGGGGAGCAGTTCTTC. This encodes CASRPTSPGEQFF.

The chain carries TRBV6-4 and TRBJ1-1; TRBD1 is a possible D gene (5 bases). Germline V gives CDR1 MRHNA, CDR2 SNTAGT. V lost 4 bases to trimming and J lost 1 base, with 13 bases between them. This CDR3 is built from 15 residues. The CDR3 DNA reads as TGTGCCAGCAGTGCTTCACCCGGGGGGAACACTGAAGCTTTCTTT. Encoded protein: CASSASPGGNTEAFF.

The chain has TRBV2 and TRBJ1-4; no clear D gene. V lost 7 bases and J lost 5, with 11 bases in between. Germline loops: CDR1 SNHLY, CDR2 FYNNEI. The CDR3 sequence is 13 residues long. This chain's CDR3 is CASNRAENEKLFF. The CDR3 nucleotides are TGTGCCAGCAATCGGGCAGAGAATGAAAAACTGTTTTTT.

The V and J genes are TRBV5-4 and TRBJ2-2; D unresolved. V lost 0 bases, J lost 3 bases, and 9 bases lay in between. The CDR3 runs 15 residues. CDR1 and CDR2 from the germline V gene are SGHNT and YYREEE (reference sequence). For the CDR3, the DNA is TGTGCCAGCAGCTTGGAGTTGGAAGACACCGGGGAGCTGTTTTTT. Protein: CASSLELEDTGELFF.

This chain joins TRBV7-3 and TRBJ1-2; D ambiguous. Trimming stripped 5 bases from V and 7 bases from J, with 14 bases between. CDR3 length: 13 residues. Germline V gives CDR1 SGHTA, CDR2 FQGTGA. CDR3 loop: CASSKDPTSGYTF. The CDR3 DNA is TGTGCCAGCAGCAAGGACCCCACTTCTGGCTACACCTTC. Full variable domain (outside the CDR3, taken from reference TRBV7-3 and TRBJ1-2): GAGVSQTPSNKVTEKGKYVELRCDPISGHTALYWYRQSLGQGPEFLIYFQGTGAADDSGLPNDRFFAVRPEGSVSTLKIQRTERGDSAVYLCASSKDPTSGYTFGSGTRLTVV.

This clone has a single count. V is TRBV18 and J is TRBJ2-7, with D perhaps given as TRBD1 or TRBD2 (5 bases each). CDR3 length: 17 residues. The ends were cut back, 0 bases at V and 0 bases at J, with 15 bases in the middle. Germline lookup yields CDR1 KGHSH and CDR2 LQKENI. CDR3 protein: CASSPPGTDRFSYEQYF. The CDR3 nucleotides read TGTGCCAGCTCACCACCGGGGACGGACCGATTCTCCTACGAGCAGTACTTC. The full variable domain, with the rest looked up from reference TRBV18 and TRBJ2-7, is NAGVMQNPRHLVRRRGQEARLRCSPMKGHSHVYWYRQLPEEGLKFMVYLQKENIIDESGMPKERFSAEFPKEGPSILRIQQVVRGDSAAYFCASSPPGTDRFSYEQYFGPGTRLTVT.

CDR3 sequence: CASSPNGASYNEQFF. The CDR3 DNA follows: TGTGCCAGCTCGCCAAACGGGGCTTCCTACAATGAGCAGTTCTTC. The chain has TRBV25-1 and TRBJ2-1, with D perhaps TRBD1 or TRBD2 (5 bases each). Looked up from germline, CDR1 is MGHDK and CDR2 is SYGVNS. The CDR3 consists of 15 residues. Trimming took 8 bases from V and 1 from J, leaving 15 bases between them.

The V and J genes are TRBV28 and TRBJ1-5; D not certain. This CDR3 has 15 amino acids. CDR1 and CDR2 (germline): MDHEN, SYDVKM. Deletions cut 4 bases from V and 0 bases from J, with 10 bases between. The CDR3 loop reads CASSSQKTSNQPQHF. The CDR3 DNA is TGTGCCAGCAGTTCACAGAAGACTAGCAATCAGCCCCAGCATTTT. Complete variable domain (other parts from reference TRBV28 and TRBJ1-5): DVKVTQSSRYLVKRTGEKVFLECVQDMDHENMFWYRQDPGLGLRLIYFSYDVKMKEKGDIPEGYSVSREKKERFSLILESASTNQTSMYLCASSSQKTSNQPQHFGDGTRLSIL.

This CDR3 is CASSVGGSGGTDTQYF. In nucleotides, the CDR3 is TGTGCCAGCAGCGTAGGCGGTAGCGGGGGCACAGATACGCAGTATTTT. V usage is TRBV9 and J usage is TRBJ2-3; 8 bases map to TRBD2. J was trimmed by 1 base and V by 0 bases; bases with no gene match: 4. The CDR3 is 16 amino acids. The germline gives CDR1 SGDLS, CDR2 YYNGEE. Based on the CDR3 plus reference TRBV9 and TRBJ2-3, the full variable domain is DSGVTQTPKHLITATGQRVTLRCSPRSGDLSVYWYQQSLDQGLQFLIQYYNGEERAKGNILERFSAQQFPDLHSELNLSSLELGDSALYFCASSVGGSGGTDTQYFGPGTRLTVL.

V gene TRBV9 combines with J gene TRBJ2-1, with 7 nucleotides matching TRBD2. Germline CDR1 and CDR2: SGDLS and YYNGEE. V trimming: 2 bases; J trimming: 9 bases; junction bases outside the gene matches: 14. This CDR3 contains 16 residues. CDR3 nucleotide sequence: TGTGCCAGCAGCGTCGCCGGGACTATCCCCTCCAGTGAGCAGTTCTTC. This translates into CASSVAGTIPSSEQFF.

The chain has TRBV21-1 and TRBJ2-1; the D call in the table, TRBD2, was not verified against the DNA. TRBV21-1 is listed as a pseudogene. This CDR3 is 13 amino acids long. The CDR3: CASLAATYNEQFF. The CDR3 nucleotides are TGTGCCAGTCTAGCGGCTACCTACAATGAGCAGTTCTTC.

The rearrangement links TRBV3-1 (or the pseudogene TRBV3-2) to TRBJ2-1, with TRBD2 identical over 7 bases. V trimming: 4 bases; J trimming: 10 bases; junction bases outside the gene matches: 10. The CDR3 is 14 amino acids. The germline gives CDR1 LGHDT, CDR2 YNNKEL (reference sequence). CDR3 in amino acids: CASSLRDYGLEQFF. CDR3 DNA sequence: TGTGCCAGCAGCCTACGGGACTACGGACTCGAGCAGTTCTTC.

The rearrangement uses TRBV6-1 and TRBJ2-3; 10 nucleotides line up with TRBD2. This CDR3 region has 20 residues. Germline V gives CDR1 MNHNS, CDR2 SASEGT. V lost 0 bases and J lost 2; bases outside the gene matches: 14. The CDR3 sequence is CASSEAPGTSAGRVTDTQYF. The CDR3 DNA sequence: TGTGCCAGCAGTGAAGCGCCGGGGACTAGCGCCGGGAGGGTCACAGATACGCAGTATTTT.

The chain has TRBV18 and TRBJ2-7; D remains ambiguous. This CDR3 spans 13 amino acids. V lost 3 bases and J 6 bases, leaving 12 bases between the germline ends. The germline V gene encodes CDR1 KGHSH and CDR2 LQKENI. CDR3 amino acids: CASSPVDLGEQYF. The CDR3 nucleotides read TGTGCCAGCTCACCGGTAGACCTCGGCGAGCAGTACTTC.

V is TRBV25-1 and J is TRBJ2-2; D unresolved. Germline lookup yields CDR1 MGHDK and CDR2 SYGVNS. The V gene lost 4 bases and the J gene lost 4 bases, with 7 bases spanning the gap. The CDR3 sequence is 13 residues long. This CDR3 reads CASSALRTGELFF. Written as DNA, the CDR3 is TGTGCCAGCAGTGCTCTCCGCACCGGGGAGCTGTTTTTT.

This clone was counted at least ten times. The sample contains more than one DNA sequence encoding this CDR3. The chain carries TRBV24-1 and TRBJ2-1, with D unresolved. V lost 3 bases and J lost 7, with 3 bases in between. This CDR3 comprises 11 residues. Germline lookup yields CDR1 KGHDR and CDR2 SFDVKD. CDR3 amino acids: CATSDRNEQFF. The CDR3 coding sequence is TGTGCCACCAGTGATCGGAATGAGCAGTTCTTC.

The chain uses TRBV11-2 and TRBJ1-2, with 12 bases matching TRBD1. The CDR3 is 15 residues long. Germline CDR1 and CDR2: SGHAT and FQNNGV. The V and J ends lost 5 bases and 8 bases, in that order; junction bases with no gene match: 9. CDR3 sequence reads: CASSAPGTGGRGYTF. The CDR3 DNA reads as TGTGCCAGCAGCGCCCCCGGGACAGGGGGCAGAGGCTACACCTTC.

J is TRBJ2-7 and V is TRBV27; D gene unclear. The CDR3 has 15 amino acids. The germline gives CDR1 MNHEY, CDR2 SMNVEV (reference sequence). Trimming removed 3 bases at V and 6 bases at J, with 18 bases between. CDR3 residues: CASSFNLFPRSEQYF. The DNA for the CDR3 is TGTGCCAGCAGTTTTAATCTATTTCCTCGAAGCGAGCAGTACTTC.

Written as DNA, the CDR3 is TGTGCCATTAGCTCGCGGGAGTTAGCGGGTGGGGGAAGGGACATTCAGTACTTC. Translating gives CAISSRELAGGGRDIQYF. The chain links TRBV10-3 to TRBJ2-4; 7 nucleotides line up with TRBD2. Germline trimming cut 9 bases from V and 8 bases from J; bases unmatched to any gene: 25. The CDR3 consists of 18 residues. CDR1 is ENHRY and CDR2 is SYGVKD in the germline V gene.

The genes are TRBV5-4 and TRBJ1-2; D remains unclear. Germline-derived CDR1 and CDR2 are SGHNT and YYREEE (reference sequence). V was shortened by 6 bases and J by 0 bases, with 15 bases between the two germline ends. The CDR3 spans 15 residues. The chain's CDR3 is CASTSDPGANYGYTF. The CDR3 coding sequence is TGTGCCAGCACCTCGGATCCAGGAGCTAACTATGGCTACACCTTC.

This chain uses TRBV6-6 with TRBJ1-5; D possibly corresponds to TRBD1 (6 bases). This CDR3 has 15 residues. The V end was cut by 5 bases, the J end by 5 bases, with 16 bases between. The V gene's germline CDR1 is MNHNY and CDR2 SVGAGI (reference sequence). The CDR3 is CASSNRAGSDQPQHF. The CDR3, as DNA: TGTGCCAGCAGTAACAGGGCAGGGTCCGATCAGCCCCAGCATTTT.

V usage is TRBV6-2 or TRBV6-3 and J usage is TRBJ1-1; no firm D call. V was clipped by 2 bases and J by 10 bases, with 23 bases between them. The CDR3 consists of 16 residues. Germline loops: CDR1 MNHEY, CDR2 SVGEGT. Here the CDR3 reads CASSYSQRTRDRVAFF. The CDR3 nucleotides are TGTGCCAGCAGTTACAGTCAGCGAACACGGGATCGGGTAGCTTTCTTT.

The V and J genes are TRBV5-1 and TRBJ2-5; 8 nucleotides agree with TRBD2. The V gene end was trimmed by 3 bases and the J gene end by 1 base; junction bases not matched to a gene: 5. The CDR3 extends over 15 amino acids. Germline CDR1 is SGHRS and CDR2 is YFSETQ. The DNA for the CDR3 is TGCGCCAGCAGCTCCCGGGGGGGAATCCAAGAGACCCAGTACTTC. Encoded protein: CASSSRGGIQETQYF.

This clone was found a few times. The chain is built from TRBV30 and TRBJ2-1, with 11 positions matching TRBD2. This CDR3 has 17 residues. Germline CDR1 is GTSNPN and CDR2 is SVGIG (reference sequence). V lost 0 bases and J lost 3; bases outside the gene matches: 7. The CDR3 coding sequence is TGTGCCTGGAGTGTACTAGGGACTAGCGGAAGCTACAATGAGCAGTTCTTC. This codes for CAWSVLGTSGSYNEQFF.

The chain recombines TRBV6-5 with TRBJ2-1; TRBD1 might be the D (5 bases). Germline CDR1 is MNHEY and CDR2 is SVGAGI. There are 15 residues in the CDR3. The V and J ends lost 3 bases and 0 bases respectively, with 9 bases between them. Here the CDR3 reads CASSYRQSSYNEQFF. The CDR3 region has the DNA TGTGCCAGCAGTTATAGACAGAGCTCCTACAATGAGCAGTTCTTC.

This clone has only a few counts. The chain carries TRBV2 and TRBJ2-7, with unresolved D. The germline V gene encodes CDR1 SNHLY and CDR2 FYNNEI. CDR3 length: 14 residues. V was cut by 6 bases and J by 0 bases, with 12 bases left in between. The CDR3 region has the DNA TGTGCCAGCAGCCGATCGACCCGCTCCTACGAGCAGTACTTC. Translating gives CASSRSTRSYEQYF. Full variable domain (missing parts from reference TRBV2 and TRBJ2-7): EPEVTQTPSHQVTQMGQEVILRCVPISNHLYFYWYRQILGQKVEFLVSFYNNEISEKSEIFDDQFSVERPDGSNFTLKIRSTKLEDSAMYFCASSRSTRSYEQYFGPGTRLTVT.

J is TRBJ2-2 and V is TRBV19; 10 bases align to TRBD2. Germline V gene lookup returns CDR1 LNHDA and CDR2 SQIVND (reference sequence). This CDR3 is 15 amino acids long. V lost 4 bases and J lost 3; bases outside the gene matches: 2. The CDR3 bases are TGTGCCAGTAGTAGGACTAGCGGTTACACCGGGGAGCTGTTTTTT. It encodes CASSRTSGYTGELFF. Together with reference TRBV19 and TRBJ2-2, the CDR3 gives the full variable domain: DGGITQSPKYLFRKEGQNVTLSCEQNLNHDAMYWYRQDPGQGLRLIYYSQIVNDFQKGDIAEGYSVSREKKESFPLTVTSAQKNPTAFYLCASSRTSGYTGELFFGEGSRLTVL.

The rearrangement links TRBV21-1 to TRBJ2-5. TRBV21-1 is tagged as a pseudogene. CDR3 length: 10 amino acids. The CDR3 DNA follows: TGTGCCAGCAGCAAAGAGACCCAGTACTTC. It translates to CASSKETQYF.

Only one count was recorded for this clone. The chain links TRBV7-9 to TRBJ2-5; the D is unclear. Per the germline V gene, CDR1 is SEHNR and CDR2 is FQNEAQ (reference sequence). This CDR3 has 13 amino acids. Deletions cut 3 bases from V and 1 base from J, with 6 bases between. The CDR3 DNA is TGTGCCAGCAGCTTCCCCATCCAAGAGACCCAGTACTTC. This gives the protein CASSFPIQETQYF.